This T cell receptor (beta chain) derives from a study of shared clonotypes between healthy human individuals. Study-level findings and limits: The generation probabilities recorded for non-shared clonotypes fell below those of clonotypes shared by all four donors.

Per germline, CDR1 MNHEY and CDR2 SVGAGI. The V and J ends lost 10 bases and 4 bases, in that order; junction bases with no gene match: 10. The CDR3 spans 14 residues. Assay used: immunoSEQ multiplex PCR; TCRdb lists only in-frame clones, some missing. The sample consists of approximately 1.5 million clones, just under 99% of them appearing once. Of note for this clone: Its specificity is not known.

This chain uses TRBV6-5 with TRBJ2-7; TRBD2 matches 10 bases. Sequencing was carried out using naive CD4+ T cells sorted from blood. Subset given: CD45RA+ positively selected. The sequence came from a young man in good health. The CDR3 loop is CATKQLAGGYEQYF. As DNA, the CDR3 is TGTGCCACCAAGCAGTTAGCGGGAGGTTACGAGCAGTACTTC.